The clone carrying this T cell receptor (beta chain) was detected only once. The antigen is unknown. This sample is drawn from a study of T cell responses to AZD1222 COVID-19 vaccine. Overall study context: Samples with a second dose at about 4 or about 12 weeks were pooled together.

Study results and caveats: Within unmutated variant regions lay the reported targets of nearly half of spike-specific TCRs. Females outnumbered males among donors, who were mostly white British; clonal diversity was possibly underestimated.

The protocol was immunoSEQ multiplex PCR, while the TCRdb copy is restricted to in-frame clones and leaves out a portion. The sample lists fewer than 150,000 clones, around 90% occurring once. The sequence was collected from an adult in good health. The sample in question was peripheral blood, obtained on day 0 of AZD1222 vaccination.

CDR3 amino acids: CASSPTRTGGEQYF. The CDR3, as DNA: TGTGCCAGCAGCCCGACCAGGACAGGAGGCGAGCAGTACTTC. This chain connects TRBV7-3 to TRBJ2-7; 7 bases line up with TRBD1. The V gene's germline CDR1 is SGHTA and CDR2 FQGTGA. The CDR3 has 14 residues. With V trimmed by 5 bases and J by 6 bases, 10 bases remained unmatched.